Listed here are 27 T cell receptor beta chains from one sample, sequenced in a study of blood T cell repertoires in COVID-19. The protocol was immunoSEQ multiplex PCR, while the TCRdb copy is restricted to in-frame clones and leaves out a portion. This sample carries some 170,000 clones, over 80% of them seen once, and the ten largest clones take around 1.5%. Sequencing was carried out using peripheral blood. The receptor source for this set is a woman between 50 and 59 years old with acute or convalescent COVID-19.

This clone was recorded many times. Other DNA variants within this sample encode the same CDR3. The V and J genes are TRBV24-1 and TRBJ2-3, with a possible D match to TRBD1 (5 bases). The germline gives CDR1 KGHDR, CDR2 SFDVKD. With 1 base removed from V and 2 bases from J, the gap between germline ends came to 9 bases. The CDR3 extends over 15 amino acids. CDR3 in amino acids: CATSDLSDNTDTQYF. DNA for the CDR3: TGTGCCACCAGTGATTTATCGGACAACACAGATACGCAGTATTTT.

The CDR3, as DNA: TGTGCCTGGAGTCCCGGGACAGGGTATGGTTCACCCCTCCACTTT. Translating gives CAWSPGTGYGSPLHF. This rearrangement joins TRBV30 to TRBJ1-6; 9 bases are shared with TRBD1. CDR1 GTSNPN and CDR2 SVGIG come from the germline V gene (reference sequence). V lost 2 bases to trimming and J lost 9 bases; unmatched junction nucleotides: 8. CDR3 size: 15 residues.

This rearrangement joins TRBV18 to TRBJ1-5; D perhaps matches TRBD1 (6 bases). Germline assignment: CDR1 KGHSH and CDR2 LQKENI. The V end was cut by 0 bases, the J end by 4 bases, with 19 bases between. The CDR3 is made up of 18 amino acids. CDR3 bases: TGTGCCAGCTCACCACCCCCAGGGGCCCACACCGGGAATCAGCCCCAGCATTTT. It is translated as CASSPPPGAHTGNQPQHF.

CDR3 DNA sequence: TGCGCCAGCAGCCAGAGATCCGGGACAGGGGCACACTCACCCCTCCACTTT. Its protein is CASSQRSGTGAHSPLHF. J is TRBJ1-6 and V is TRBV4-3, with 10 nucleotides matching TRBD1. Trimming took 3 bases from V and 10 from J; bases not matched to a gene: 12. Germline values: CDR1 LGHNA, CDR2 YSLEER. CDR3 length: 17 residues.

The rearrangement joins TRBV19 to TRBJ1-2, with D possibly being TRBD1 (6 bases). The ends were cut back, 5 bases at V and 13 bases at J, with 26 bases in the middle. This CDR3 comprises 15 residues. The V gene's germline CDR1 is LNHDA and CDR2 SQIVND (reference sequence). CDR3 coding DNA: TGTGCCAGTAGTTCCCTCCCCGGGACACGTAATGTATTCACCTTC. It codes for CASSSLPGTRNVFTF.

The chain recombines TRBV29-1 with TRBJ2-5; D might be TRBD1 (5 bases). The length of the CDR3 is 13 residues. Germline loops: CDR1 SQVTM, CDR2 ANQGSEA. Trimming took 4 bases from V and 5 from J, leaving 14 bases between them. The CDR3 DNA is TGCAGCGTTGGAACAGGATTTGTGGAGACCCAGTACTTC. Encoded protein: CSVGTGFVETQYF.

The rearrangement uses TRBV13 and TRBJ2-7; TRBD2 might be the D (5 bases). Trimming shortened V by 0 bases and J by 2 bases, and 14 bases separated the two germline ends. Germline CDR1 reads PRHDT; CDR2 reads FYEKMQ (reference sequence). The CDR3 extends over 16 amino acids. The CDR3 DNA sequence: TGTGCCAGCAGCTTAGGAGGACGAGCGGCTGCCTACGAGCAGTACTTC. It codes for CASSLGGRAAAYEQYF.

The genes are TRBV2 and TRBJ1-2, with a weak D call TRBD1 (6 bases). Germline values: CDR1 SNHLY, CDR2 FYNNEI. CDR3 length equals 13 residues. Trimming took 4 bases from V and 8 from J, leaving 14 bases between them. CDR3 in amino acids: CASSGTEISGYTF. The DNA of the CDR3 is TGTGCCAGCAGTGGGACAGAAATATCGGGCTACACCTTC.

The chain links TRBV14 to TRBJ1-2; unclear D gene. The CDR3 is 13 residues long. Germline V gene lookup returns CDR1 SGHDN and CDR2 FVKESK. The V gene lost 1 base and the J gene lost 7 bases, with 10 bases spanning the gap. The DNA for the CDR3 is TGTGCCAGCAGCCAAGCGGGGTTGGGTGGCTACACCTTC. This codes for CASSQAGLGGYTF.

This clone appeared a single time. The V and J genes are TRBV6-5 and TRBJ1-6, with a tentative D call TRBD1 (5 bases). This CDR3 has 15 residues. V gave up 8 bases and J gave up 6 bases, with 17 bases separating them. From germline, CDR1 is MNHEY and CDR2 SVGAGI. For the CDR3, the DNA is TGTGCCAGCGGACCCCAGGGCGGTCTTAATTCACCCCTCCACTTT. Translating it yields CASGPQGGLNSPLHF.

The chain uses TRBV19 and TRBJ1-2; no clear D. The length of the CDR3 is 14 residues. Germline V lookup: CDR1 LNHDA, CDR2 SQIVND (reference sequence). Trimming took off 6 bases at V and 1 base at J, with 12 bases between the two ends. The CDR3, as DNA: TGTGCCAGTAGACTCGGAGCTATTAACTATGGCTACACCTTC. It is translated as CASRLGAINYGYTF.

The gene calls are TRBV11-2 and TRBJ1-1, with 10 bases fitting TRBD1. Germline V lookup: CDR1 SGHAT, CDR2 FQNNGV. The CDR3 runs 17 residues. Losses at the gene ends were 4 bases for V and 1 base for J; bases not matched to a gene: 9. The CDR3 region has the DNA TGTGCCAGCAGCTCCTCGGACAGGGGGTCCTGGAACACTGAAGCTTTCTTT. Amino acid sequence: CASSSSDRGSWNTEAFF.

The chain is built from TRBV7-8 and TRBJ1-2; D might be TRBD1 (6 bases). Trimming pared 5 bases from V and 7 bases from J, leaving 23 bases between. Looked up from germline, CDR1 is SGHVS and CDR2 is FQNEAQ. There are 16 residues in the CDR3. The CDR3 spells CASSPQTGTPLPGYTF. CDR3 nucleotide sequence: TGTGCCAGCAGCCCACAAACTGGGACACCTCTTCCTGGCTACACCTTC.

The gene calls are TRBV20-1 and TRBJ1-5; D gene ambiguous. From germline, CDR1 is DFQATT and CDR2 SNEGSKA (reference sequence). V was shortened by 3 bases and J by 2 bases, with 8 bases between the two germline ends. The CDR3 length is 13 residues. The CDR3 is CSASPGGNQPQHF. In nucleotides, the CDR3 is TGCAGTGCTAGTCCAGGTGGCAATCAGCCCCAGCATTTT.

The chain combines TRBV28 with TRBJ1-5; TRBD1 is a possible D gene (6 bases). Trimming pared 7 bases from V and 0 bases from J, leaving 16 bases between. The germline gives CDR1 MDHEN, CDR2 SYDVKM. The CDR3 length is 16 residues. CDR3 residues: CASIRIGTFSNQPQHF. In DNA, the CDR3 is TGTGCCAGCATCAGAATAGGGACATTTAGCAATCAGCCCCAGCATTTT. The entire variable domain, with the rest obtained from reference TRBV28 and TRBJ1-5, is as follows: DVKVTQSSRYLVKRTGEKVFLECVQDMDHENMFWYRQDPGLGLRLIYFSYDVKMKEKGDIPEGYSVSREKKERFSLILESASTNQTSMYLCASIRIGTFSNQPQHFGDGTRLSIL.

The CDR3 DNA sequence: TGTGCCAGCAGTCTCAACACCAACACTGAAGCTTTCTTT. Its protein product is CASSLNTNTEAFF. The chain combines TRBV12-3 or TRBV12-4 with TRBJ1-1; no reliable D call. There are 13 residues in the CDR3. V shed 5 bases and J shed 2 bases, with 9 bases lying between them.

The chain is built from TRBV30 and TRBJ1-1; TRBD1 is a possible D gene (5 bases). The germline V and J ends were trimmed by 0 bases and 1 base, with 12 bases remaining between them. The CDR3 length is 15 residues. Germline CDR1 GTSNPN, CDR2 SVGIG (reference sequence). This chain's CDR3 is CAWSVSRRGNTEAFF. Here the CDR3 DNA reads TGTGCCTGGAGTGTATCCCGTAGGGGGAACACTGAAGCTTTCTTT. The full variable domain, rest sourced from reference TRBV30 and TRBJ1-1, is SQTIHQWPATLVQPVGSPLSLECTVEGTSNPNLYWYRQAAGRGLQLLFYSVGIGQISSEVPQNLSASRPQDRQFILSSKKLLLSDSGFYLCAWSVSRRGNTEAFFGQGTRLTVV.

The chain carries TRBV7-6 and TRBJ2-7, with D possibly being TRBD2 (5 bases). The germline gives CDR1 SGHVS, CDR2 FNYEAQ. The ends were cut back, 6 bases at V and 6 bases at J, with 15 bases in the middle. The CDR3 spans 13 residues. For the CDR3, the DNA is TGTGCCAGCAGTCCGCGAGGGTTGGTCGAGCAGTACTTC. This gives the protein CASSPRGLVEQYF.

The chain is built from TRBV6-2 or TRBV6-3 and TRBJ2-7; tentatively, D is TRBD1 (6 bases). Trimming removed 0 bases from V and 6 bases from J, with 15 bases in between. The germline gives CDR1 MNHEY, CDR2 SVGEGT. This CDR3 contains 15 residues. The CDR3 coding sequence is TGTGCCAGCAGTTACTCGAGGGGGTATTTCCCCGAGCAGTACTTC. Amino acid sequence: CASSYSRGYFPEQYF.

The rearrangement links TRBV12-3 or TRBV12-4 to TRBJ1-1; tentatively, D is TRBD1 (5 bases). This CDR3 spans 13 amino acids. Trimming shortened V by 3 bases and J by 4 bases, and 9 bases separated the two germline ends. This chain's CDR3 is CASSFSGATEAFF. As DNA, the CDR3 is TGTGCCAGCAGTTTTTCTGGGGCCACTGAAGCTTTCTTT.

The genes are TRBV7-3 and TRBJ1-1; 8 bases are a match to TRBD1. The trim removed 5 bases at V and 3 bases at J, leaving 11 bases unmatched. CDR3 length equals 16 residues. Germline CDR1 SGHTA, CDR2 FQGTGA. The CDR3 region is CASSPTPQGADTEAFF. The DNA for the CDR3 is TGTGCCAGCAGCCCGACCCCGCAGGGGGCCGACACTGAAGCTTTCTTT.

The chain is built from TRBV10-3 and TRBJ1-4; D is uncertain. The CDR3 has 15 residues. V was clipped by 8 bases and J by 2 bases, with 15 bases between them. Germline assignment: CDR1 ENHRY and CDR2 SYGVKD. DNA for the CDR3: TGTGCCATCCGGGCTTCCGGAGGGACTAATGAAAAACTGTTTTTT. Residues: CAIRASGGTNEKLFF.

CDR3: CASRPLGLDTDTQYF. CDR3 in DNA: TGTGCCAGCAGGCCATTGGGACTCGACACAGATACGCAGTATTTT. The chain links TRBV21-1 to TRBJ2-3; the table's D call of TRBD2 was not tested on the DNA. TRBV21-1 is a pseudogene locus. The CDR3 contains 15 residues.

This CDR3 is CASRGSGGPYEQYF. For the CDR3, the DNA is TGTGCCAGCAGAGGTAGCGGGGGACCCTACGAGCAGTACTTC. The chain joins TRBV6-5 to TRBJ2-7; 9 bases map to TRBD2. V was clipped by 6 bases and J by 2 bases; unmatched bases: 5. The CDR3 loop spans 14 amino acids. The germline V gene encodes CDR1 MNHEY and CDR2 SVGAGI.

The genes are TRBV19 and TRBJ1-4; D is unresolved. This CDR3 comprises 13 residues. V lost 1 base to trimming and J lost 5 bases, with 5 bases between them. Germline V gene lookup returns CDR1 LNHDA and CDR2 SQIVND (reference sequence). Written as DNA, the CDR3 is TGTGCCAGTAGTATAGGAGTGAATGAAAAACTGTTTTTT. Translation: CASSIGVNEKLFF. Full variable domain (missing parts from reference TRBV19 and TRBJ1-4): DGGITQSPKYLFRKEGQNVTLSCEQNLNHDAMYWYRQDPGQGLRLIYYSQIVNDFQKGDIAEGYSVSREKKESFPLTVTSAQKNPTAFYLCASSIGVNEKLFFGSGTQLSVL.

The chain couples TRBV10-2 to TRBJ1-2; no clear D gene. V lost 2 bases to trimming and J lost 2 bases, with 6 bases between them. The CDR3 is 13 residues long. The germline V gene encodes CDR1 WSHSY and CDR2 SAAADI. The chain's CDR3 is CASSEGPNYGYTF. The CDR3 coding sequence is TGCGCCAGCAGTGAGGGGCCGAACTATGGCTACACCTTC.

The gene calls are TRBV6-5 and TRBJ1-2, with D unclear. Trimming shortened V by 7 bases and J by 7 bases, and 19 bases separated the two germline ends. Germline lookup yields CDR1 MNHEY and CDR2 SVGAGI. The CDR3 totals 14 residues. CDR3 nucleotides: TGTGCCAGCAACCAATTGGGAGGGTTTGGTGGCTACACCTTC. Encoded protein: CASNQLGGFGGYTF.